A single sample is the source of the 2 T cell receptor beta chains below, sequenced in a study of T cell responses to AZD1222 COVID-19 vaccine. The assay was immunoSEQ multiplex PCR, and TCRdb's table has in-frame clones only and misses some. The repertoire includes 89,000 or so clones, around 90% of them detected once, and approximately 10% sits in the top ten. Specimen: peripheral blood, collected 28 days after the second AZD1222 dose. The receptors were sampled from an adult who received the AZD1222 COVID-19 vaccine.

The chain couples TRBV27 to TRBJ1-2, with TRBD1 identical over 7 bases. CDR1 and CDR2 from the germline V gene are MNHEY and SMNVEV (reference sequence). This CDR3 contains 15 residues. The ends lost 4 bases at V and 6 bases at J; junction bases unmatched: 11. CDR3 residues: CASSSLGGPGHGYTF. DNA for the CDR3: TGTGCCAGCAGTTCGCTAGGGGGCCCGGGTCATGGCTACACCTTC.

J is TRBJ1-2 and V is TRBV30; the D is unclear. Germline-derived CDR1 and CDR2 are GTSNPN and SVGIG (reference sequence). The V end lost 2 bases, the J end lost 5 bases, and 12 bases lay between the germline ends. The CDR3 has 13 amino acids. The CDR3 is CAWSRGGKYGYTF. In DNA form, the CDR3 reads TGTGCCTGGAGTAGAGGCGGGAAATATGGCTACACCTTC.